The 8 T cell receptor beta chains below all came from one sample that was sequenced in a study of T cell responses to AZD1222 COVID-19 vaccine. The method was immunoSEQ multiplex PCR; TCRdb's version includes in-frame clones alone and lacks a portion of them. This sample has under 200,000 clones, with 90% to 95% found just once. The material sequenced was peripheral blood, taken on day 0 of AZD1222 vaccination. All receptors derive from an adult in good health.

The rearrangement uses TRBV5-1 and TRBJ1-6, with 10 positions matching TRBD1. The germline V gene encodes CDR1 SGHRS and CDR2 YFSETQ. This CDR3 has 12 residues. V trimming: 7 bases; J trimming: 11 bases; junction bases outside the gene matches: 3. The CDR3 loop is CASGTGEPPLHF. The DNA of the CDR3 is TGCGCCAGCGGGACAGGGGAGCCACCCCTCCACTTT.

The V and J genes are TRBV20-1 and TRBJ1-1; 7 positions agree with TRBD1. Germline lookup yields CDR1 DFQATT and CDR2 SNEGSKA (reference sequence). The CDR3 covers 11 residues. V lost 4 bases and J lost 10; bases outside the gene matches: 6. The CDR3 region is CSAIRGNGAFF. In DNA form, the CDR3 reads TGCAGTGCTATCAGGGGGAATGGAGCTTTCTTT.

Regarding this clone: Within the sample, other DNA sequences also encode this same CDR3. The CDR3 nucleotides are TGCGCCAGCAGCCGCGGAGATGGGAACACTGAAGCTTTCTTT. It is translated as CASSRGDGNTEAFF. The V and J genes are TRBV5-1 and TRBJ1-1; the D is unclear. This CDR3 has 14 residues. V lost 4 bases and J lost 1, with 11 bases in between. CDR1 SGHRS and CDR2 YFSETQ come from the germline V gene.

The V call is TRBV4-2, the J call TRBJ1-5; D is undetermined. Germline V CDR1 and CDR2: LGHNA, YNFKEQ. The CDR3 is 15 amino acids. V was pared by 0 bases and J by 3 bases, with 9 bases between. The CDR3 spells CASSQETWDNQPQHF. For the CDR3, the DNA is TGTGCCAGCAGCCAAGAGACATGGGACAATCAGCCCCAGCATTTT.

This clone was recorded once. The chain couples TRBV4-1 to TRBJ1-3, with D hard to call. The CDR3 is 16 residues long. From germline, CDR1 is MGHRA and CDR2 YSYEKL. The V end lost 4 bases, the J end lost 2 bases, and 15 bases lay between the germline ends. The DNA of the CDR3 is TGCGCCAGCAGCCCGCCTAGAAGCGGAACTGGAAACACCATATATTTT. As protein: CASSPPRSGTGNTIYF.

The DNA of the CDR3 is TGTGCCAACGGGACACCAGGAGGCTACACCTTC. The encoded protein is CANGTPGGYTF. The chain is built from TRBV28 and TRBJ1-2, with D possibly TRBD1 on 6 matching bases. CDR1 and CDR2 (germline): MDHEN, SYDVKM. The CDR3 runs 11 residues. Trimming stripped 10 bases from V and 8 bases from J, with 14 bases between.

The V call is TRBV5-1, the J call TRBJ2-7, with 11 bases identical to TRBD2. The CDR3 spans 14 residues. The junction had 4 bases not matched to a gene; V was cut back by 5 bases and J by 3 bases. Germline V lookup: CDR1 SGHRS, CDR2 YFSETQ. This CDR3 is CASRVLAGVYEQYF. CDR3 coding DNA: TGCGCCAGCAGGGTACTAGCGGGGGTCTACGAGCAGTACTTC.

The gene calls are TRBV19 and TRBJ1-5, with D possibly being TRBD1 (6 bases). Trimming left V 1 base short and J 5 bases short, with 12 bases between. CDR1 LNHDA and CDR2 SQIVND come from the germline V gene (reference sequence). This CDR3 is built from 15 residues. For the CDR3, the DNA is TGTGCCAGTAGTATAGGAACCAGGGGTGATCAGCCCCAGCATTTT. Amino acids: CASSIGTRGDQPQHF.